This T cell receptor beta chain was found in a study of early T cells in non-severe SARS-CoV-2 infection. About the study: Bulk RNA taken from unsorted whole blood was sequenced, leaving chains unpaired.

A few counts support this clonotype. Its antigen is as yet unknown. Overall study results and limits: VDJdb-based annotation leaned toward anti-spike CD8 responses and missed private and CD4 specificities.

cDNA molecules, individually, were tagged with unique molecular identifiers. In TCRdb, the 5' RACE reads were re-called with MiXCR into one record per CDR3 protein. The table has 40,000 to 50,000 distinct CDR3 sequences, almost 5.5% seen once; the top ten hold 5% to 6.5%. The sequences come from whole blood, collected at baseline. The receptor's source is an adult who was a healthcare worker with PCR-confirmed SARS-CoV-2 infection or an uninfected control (not recorded which).

CDR3 nucleotide sequence: TGTGCCAGCAGCTATTCGACAGGTGGAGCTTTCTTT. It specifies CASSYSTGGAFF. The J gene is TRBJ1-1, the V gene TRBV2; the D gene is possibly TRBD1 (6 bases). This CDR3 spans 12 amino acids. The germline V gene encodes CDR1 SNHLY and CDR2 FYNNEI. Trimming removed 6 bases from V and 10 bases from J, with 15 bases in between.